Listed here is a single T cell receptor (beta chain). Its specificity is unknown. The data derive from a study of memory CD4+ T cells and cytomegalovirus serostatus. Notes on the study in general: The CMV-associated TCR signature appears largely within the CD4+ memory repertoire.

The sort gate was single viable CD3+CD4+CD8-CD45RO+ cells for memory CD4+ T cells. From germline, CDR1 is MNHEY and CDR2 SMNVEV (reference sequence). V shed 9 bases and J 7 bases; nucleotides not matched to a gene: 9. This CDR3 has 13 amino acids. Profiled with immunoSEQ multiplex PCR; TCRdb holds only in-frame clones, not every one. Of 50,000 to 65,000 clones in the sample, over 65% were seen once. The V gene is TRBV27, the J gene TRBJ1-5; 7 bases map to TRBD1. The sequenced sample was memory CD4+ T cells from blood. This TCR derives from an adult in good health and CMV-seropositive. The CDR3, as DNA: TGTGCCAGAACAGGGGCGGGAAGGCAGCCCCAGCATTTT. Translation: CARTGAGRQPQHF.